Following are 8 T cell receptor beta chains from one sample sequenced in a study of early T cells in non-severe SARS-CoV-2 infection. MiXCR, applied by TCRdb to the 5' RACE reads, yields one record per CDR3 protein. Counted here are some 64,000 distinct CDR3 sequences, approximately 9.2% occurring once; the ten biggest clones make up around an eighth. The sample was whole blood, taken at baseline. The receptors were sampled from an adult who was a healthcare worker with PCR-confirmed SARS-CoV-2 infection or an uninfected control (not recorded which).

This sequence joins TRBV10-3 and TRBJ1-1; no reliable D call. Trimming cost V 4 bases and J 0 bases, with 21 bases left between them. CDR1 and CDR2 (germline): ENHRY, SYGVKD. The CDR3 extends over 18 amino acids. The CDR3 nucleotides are TGTGCCATCAGTGCCGGTCCCCACCACGCTACTATGAACACTGAAGCTTTCTTT. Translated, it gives CAISAGPHHATMNTEAFF.

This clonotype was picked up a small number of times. The CDR3 protein is CASSLNSGPYEQYF. For the CDR3, the DNA is TGTGCCAGCAGCTTAAATAGCGGCCCCTACGAGCAGTACTTC. This chain joins TRBV11-3 and TRBJ2-7; weak D call: TRBD2 (6 bases). CDR3 length equals 14 residues. The V gene's germline CDR1 is SGHNT and CDR2 YENEEA. V was cut by 2 bases and J by 2 bases, with 10 bases left in between. The full variable domain, completed using reference TRBV11-3 and TRBJ2-7, is EAGVVQSPRYKIIEKKQPVAFWCNPISGHNTLYWYLQNLGQGPELLIRYENEEAVDDSQLPKDRFSAERLKGVDSTLKIQPAELGDSAVYLCASSLNSGPYEQYFGPGTRLTVT.

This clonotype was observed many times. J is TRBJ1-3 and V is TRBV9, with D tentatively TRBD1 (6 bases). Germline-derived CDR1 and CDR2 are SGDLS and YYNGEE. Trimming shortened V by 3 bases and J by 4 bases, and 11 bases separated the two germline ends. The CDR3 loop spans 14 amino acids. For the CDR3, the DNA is TGTGCCAGCAGCGGGACAGCTAACGGAAACACCATATATTTT. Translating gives CASSGTANGNTIYF.

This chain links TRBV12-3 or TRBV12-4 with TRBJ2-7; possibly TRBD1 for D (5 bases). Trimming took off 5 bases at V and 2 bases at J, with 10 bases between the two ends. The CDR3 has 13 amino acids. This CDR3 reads CASSLRTTYEQYF. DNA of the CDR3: TGTGCCAGCAGTCTTCGGACAACCTACGAGCAGTACTTC.

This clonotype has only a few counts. The CDR3 loop is CASSLTGTSGDTQYF. In DNA, the CDR3 is TGTGCCAGTAGTTTAACAGGGACTAGCGGTGATACGCAGTATTTT. V and J are TRBV19 and TRBJ2-3, with 11 bases fitting TRBD2. In germline, CDR1 is LNHDA, CDR2 SQIVND (reference sequence). Trimming took 5 bases from V and 6 from J; bases not matched to a gene: 7. The CDR3 contains 15 residues.

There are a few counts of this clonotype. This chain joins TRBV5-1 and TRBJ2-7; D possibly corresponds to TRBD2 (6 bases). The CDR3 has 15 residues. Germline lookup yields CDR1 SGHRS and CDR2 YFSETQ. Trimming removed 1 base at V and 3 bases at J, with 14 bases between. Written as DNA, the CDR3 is TGCGCCAGCAGCTTGAGTGGTAGCGGAAACTACGAGCAGTACTTC. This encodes CASSLSGSGNYEQYF.

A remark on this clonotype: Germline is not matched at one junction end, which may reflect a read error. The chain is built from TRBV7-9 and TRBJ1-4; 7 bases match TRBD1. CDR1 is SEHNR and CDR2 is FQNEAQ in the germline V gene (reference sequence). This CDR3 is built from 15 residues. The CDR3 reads CVSSRTGASNEKLFF. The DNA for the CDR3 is TGTGTCAGCAGCCGTACAGGGGCCTCTAATGAAAAACTGTTTTTT. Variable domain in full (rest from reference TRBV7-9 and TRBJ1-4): DTGVSQNPRHKITKRGQNVTFRCDPISEHNRLYWYRQTLGQGPEFLTYFQNEAQLEKSRLLSDRFSAERPKGSFSTLEIQRTEQGDSAMYLCVSSRTGASNEKLFFGSGTQLSVL.

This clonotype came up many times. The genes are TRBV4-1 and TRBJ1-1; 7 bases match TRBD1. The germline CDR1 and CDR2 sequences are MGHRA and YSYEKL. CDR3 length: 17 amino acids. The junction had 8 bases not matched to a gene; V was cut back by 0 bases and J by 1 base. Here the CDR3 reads CASSQDSQGRRNTEAFF. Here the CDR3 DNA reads TGCGCCAGCAGCCAAGACTCACAGGGGAGGAGGAACACTGAAGCTTTCTTT.